Below are 14 T cell receptor beta chains sequenced from a single sample in a study of T cells in Graves' hyperthyroidism and ophthalmopathy. Authors of the study amplified TCR beta CDR3 regions from RNA transcripts. An initial round of RT-PCR targeting the TCR CDR3 relied on the HTBI primer set. TCRdb re-analysed the multiplex PCR reads in MiXCR, keeping a single row per CDR3 protein. This sample has about 570,000 distinct CDR3 sequences; 40% to 55% occur once, and the top ten carry around 20%. The sample comprised peripheral blood or thyroid tissue (not recorded which). These receptors came from an adult woman with Graves' disease, either hyperthyroidism or ophthalmopathy (not recorded which).

This clonotype was recorded at least ten times. The chain employs TRBV7-3 and TRBJ2-7; 8 bases map to TRBD2. This CDR3 has 15 amino acids. Trimming cost V 2 bases and J 3 bases; bases outside gene matches: 6. CDR1 SGHTA and CDR2 FQGTGA come from the germline V gene. CDR3: CASSLGPAGVYEQYF. DNA for the CDR3: TGTGCCAGCAGCTTAGGCCCAGCGGGAGTCTACGAGCAGTACTTC.

The chain has TRBV3-1 and TRBJ1-2; TRBD1 is a possible D gene (6 bases). Trimming stripped 4 bases from V and 8 bases from J, with 17 bases between. CDR3 length: 14 amino acids. Germline values: CDR1 LGHDT, CDR2 YNNKEL (reference sequence). DNA for the CDR3: TGTGCCAGCAGCCCCCGGACAGAAAAGGGCGGCTACACCTTC. Its translation is CASSPRTEKGGYTF.

V and J are TRBV6-1 and TRBJ1-1; D remains unclear. CDR3 length: 14 residues. In germline, CDR1 is MNHNS, CDR2 SASEGT. V was pared by 11 bases and J by 1 base, with 17 bases between. The CDR3 sequence is CAAWAGLGNTEAFF. Written as DNA, the CDR3 is TGTGCCGCCTGGGCCGGTTTGGGGAACACTGAAGCTTTCTTT.

Ten or more counts support this clonotype. The rearrangement joins TRBV25-1 to TRBJ2-3; the D is unclear. Germline V gene lookup returns CDR1 MGHDK and CDR2 SYGVNS. The CDR3 is 11 amino acids. With 6 bases removed from V and 0 bases from J, the gap between germline ends came to 1 base. CDR3 in amino acids: CASRSTDTQYF. The DNA for the CDR3 is TGTGCCAGCAGAAGCACAGATACGCAGTATTTT.

The V call is TRBV29-1, the J call TRBJ1-2; 9 nucleotides match TRBD1. Germline V gene sequence: CDR1 SQVTM, CDR2 ANQGSEA. Trimming removed 8 bases from V and 8 bases from J; junction bases left unmatched: 9. There are 12 residues in the CDR3. CDR3 bases: TGCAGCAGGATAACAGGGGGCCGCGGCTACACCTTC. Protein: CSRITGGRGYTF.

This clonotype has at least ten counts. V and J are TRBV9 and TRBJ1-5; maybe TRBD1 (6 bases). V shed 4 bases and J shed 0 bases, with 11 bases lying between them. The CDR3 sequence is 15 residues long. The germline V gene has CDR1 SGDLS and CDR2 YYNGEE. CDR3 sequence (DNA): TGTGCCAGCAGCCACGGACAGCATAGCAATCAGCCCCAGCATTTT. Translating gives CASSHGQHSNQPQHF.

V and J are TRBV7-9 and TRBJ1-2; the D gene is possibly TRBD1 (5 bases). CDR3 size: 14 residues. CDR1 and CDR2 (germline): SEHNR, FQNEAQ (reference sequence). V was trimmed by 6 bases and J by 6 bases, leaving 17 bases between them. In nucleotides, the CDR3 is TGTGCCAGCAGTCCTGACAGTTTCATTAATGGCTACACCTTC. This codes for CASSPDSFINGYTF.

The genes are TRBV6-5 and TRBJ1-2; weak D call: TRBD1 (5 bases). V dropped 10 bases and J dropped 3 bases, with 9 bases sitting between them. The CDR3 loop spans 11 amino acids. The germline CDR1 and CDR2 sequences are MNHEY and SVGAGI. The CDR3 DNA reads TGTGCCACCACGGGACACTATGGCTACACCTTC. This encodes CATTGHYGYTF.

The chain uses TRBV15 and TRBJ1-3; D gene uncertain. This CDR3 contains 14 residues. CDR1 and CDR2 from the germline V gene are LNHNV and YYDKDF (reference sequence). V lost 2 bases and J 0 bases, leaving 5 bases between the germline ends. The CDR3 is CATSRRSSGNTIYF. The CDR3 DNA reads TGTGCCACCAGCAGACGAAGCTCTGGAAACACCATATATTTT.

This clonotype occurred many times. This chain uses TRBV28 with TRBJ1-2, with TRBD1 identical over 8 bases. Looked up from germline, CDR1 is MDHEN and CDR2 is SYDVKM. CDR3 size: 13 residues. Trimming cost V 3 bases and J 11 bases; bases outside gene matches: 8. The CDR3 protein is CASSFIRTGQYTF. DNA for the CDR3: TGTGCCAGCAGTTTTATACGGACAGGGCAATACACCTTC.

There are a few counts of this clonotype. This chain connects TRBV10-3 to TRBJ1-5; D is unresolved. V was cut by 2 bases and J by 1 base, with 9 bases left in between. The CDR3 runs 15 residues. Germline CDR1 and CDR2: ENHRY and SYGVKD. CDR3 nucleotides: TGTGCCATCAGTGAGAATGTAGGGAGCAATCAGCCCCAGCATTTT. It encodes CAISENVGSNQPQHF.

There are a few counts of this clonotype. CDR3 region: CASSLVLDREFRSGYTF. The CDR3, as DNA: TGCGCCAGCAGCTTGGTATTGGACAGGGAATTTCGGAGTGGCTACACCTTC. This chain links TRBV5-1 with TRBJ1-2; TRBD1 aligns across 8 bases. The germline V gene has CDR1 SGHRS and CDR2 YFSETQ. The CDR3 has 17 amino acids. The J segment lost 7 bases and the V segment lost 0 bases, leaving 14 bases of the junction unmatched.

This clonotype has a count of ten or more. V usage is TRBV3-1 and J usage is TRBJ2-5; D is ambiguous. The V gene lost 3 bases and the J gene lost 5 bases, with 10 bases spanning the gap. The germline V gene encodes CDR1 LGHDT and CDR2 YNNKEL (reference sequence). The CDR3 contains 13 residues. The CDR3 spells CASSHMGWETQYF. The CDR3 DNA reads as TGTGCCAGCAGCCACATGGGATGGGAGACCCAGTACTTC.

This clonotype was detected a few times. The V and J genes are TRBV6-2 or TRBV6-3 and TRBJ1-1; TRBD1 matches at 7 bases. This CDR3 comprises 17 residues. Unmatched junction bases numbered 12, after V lost 2 bases and J lost 3 bases. The germline CDR1 and CDR2 sequences are MNHEY and SVGEGT. This CDR3 is CASSYNSRTGVYTEAFF. The CDR3 DNA is TGTGCCAGCAGTTACAACTCACGGACAGGAGTGTACACTGAAGCTTTCTTT.